The 24 T cell receptor beta chains given below trace back to one sample, sequenced in a study of cytomegalovirus exposure and HLA in healthy donors (dated by TCRdb to between 2016 and 2019). Libraries came from the immunoSEQ multiplex PCR assay. A mixture of 60 forward primers for TCR Vbeta segments and 13 reverse primers for TCR Jbeta segments was used in the multiplex PCR. In TCRdb, the immuneACCESS table is reduced to in-frame sequences with V and J assigned. These tables do not hold every clone; where another copy was compared, an unresolved V gene accounts for under half, and the others remain unexplained. Present in this sample are approximately 160,000 clones, roughly 80% of which were seen just once. 1% to 1.5% of the sample lies in the top ten. The sequencing input was PBMCs. The receptors shown here come from a man aged 45-65 years in good health and CMV-seropositive.

The chain carries TRBV5-1 and TRBJ2-5; perhaps TRBD1 as D (6 bases). Germline V lookup: CDR1 SGHRS, CDR2 YFSETQ. The CDR3 loop spans 14 amino acids. V was cut by 4 bases and J by 5 bases, with 15 bases left in between. The CDR3 loop is CASSNYRVGETQYF. CDR3 in DNA: TGCGCCAGCAGCAACTACAGGGTTGGGGAGACCCAGTACTTC.

The chain has TRBV6-1 and TRBJ2-1; 9 nucleotides align to TRBD1. This CDR3 comprises 15 residues. V lost 7 bases and J lost 6; bases outside the gene matches: 10. The germline V gene has CDR1 MNHNS and CDR2 SASEGT. CDR3: CASIRPGQGLNEQFF. DNA for the CDR3: TGTGCCAGCATTAGACCGGGACAGGGCCTCAATGAGCAGTTCTTC.

This CDR3 reads CASSFGTAVQGEQYF. CDR3 in DNA: TGTGCCAGCAGTTTCGGGACAGCTGTACAGGGCGAGCAGTACTTC. V gene TRBV6-6 combines with J gene TRBJ2-7; 7 bases line up with TRBD1. V trimming: 4 bases; J trimming: 6 bases; junction bases outside the gene matches: 12. Germline lookup yields CDR1 MNHNY and CDR2 SVGAGI (reference sequence). The CDR3 sequence is 15 residues long.

This clone has a single count. The chain uses TRBV11-2 and TRBJ2-1; 7 bases align to TRBD2. Germline CDR1 reads SGHAT; CDR2 reads FQNNGV. CDR3 length: 15 residues. After removal of 6 bases from V and 3 bases from J, the junction contained 8 bases not matched to a gene. The CDR3 coding sequence is TGTGCCAGCAGTGCCCGGACTAGTCTCTACAATGAGCAGTTCTTC. Translation: CASSARTSLYNEQFF.

CDR3 sequence: CASIWTSGSDEQYF. Written as DNA, the CDR3 is TGTGCCAGCATTTGGACTAGCGGGAGCGACGAGCAGTACTTC. This sequence joins TRBV6-1 and TRBJ2-7; TRBD2 agrees at 13 bases. This CDR3 is built from 14 residues. The V and J ends lost 7 bases and 5 bases, in that order; junction bases with no gene match: 5. In germline, CDR1 is MNHNS, CDR2 SASEGT.

This rearrangement joins TRBV30 to TRBJ1-2; D is perhaps TRBD1 (6 bases). The CDR3 is 13 residues long. Germline V CDR1 and CDR2: GTSNPN, SVGIG (reference sequence). V was pared by 5 bases and J by 5 bases, with 15 bases between. The CDR3 DNA follows: TGTGCCTGGGAATGGACAGCCCGTTATGGCTACACCTTC. Encoded protein: CAWEWTARYGYTF.

The chain recombines TRBV18 with TRBJ1-6; D may be TRBD1 (6 bases). The CDR3 spans 15 residues. V lost 6 bases to trimming and J lost 6 bases, with 15 bases between them. Germline V CDR1 and CDR2: KGHSH, LQKENI. The CDR3 loop reads CASSQGPRSNSPLHF. As DNA, the CDR3 is TGTGCCAGCTCTCAGGGGCCTCGGAGTAATTCACCCCTCCACTTT. The variable domain in full, with the rest retrieved from reference TRBV18 and TRBJ1-6, is NAGVMQNPRHLVRRRGQEARLRCSPMKGHSHVYWYRQLPEEGLKFMVYLQKENIIDESGMPKERFSAEFPKEGPSILRIQQVVRGDSAAYFCASSQGPRSNSPLHFGNGTRLTVT.

This sequence joins TRBV5-1 and TRBJ2-5; the match to TRBD2 covers 7 bases. V lost 3 bases, J lost 4 bases, and 9 bases stayed unmatched. The CDR3 covers 15 residues. Germline V gives CDR1 SGHRS, CDR2 YFSETQ. The CDR3: CASSSGGLITETQYF. As DNA, the CDR3 is TGCGCCAGCAGCTCGGGAGGACTTATCACAGAGACCCAGTACTTC.

The rearrangement uses TRBV16 and TRBJ1-1; maybe TRBD1 (5 bases). This CDR3 spans 12 amino acids. V lost 0 bases and J lost 10, with 9 bases in between. Per the germline V gene, CDR1 is KGHSY and CDR2 is FQNENV. CDR3 coding DNA: TGTGCCAGCAGCCAATCGATGACAGCAGCTTTCTTT. This encodes CASSQSMTAAFF.

The chain couples TRBV6-4 to TRBJ1-1, with a possible D match to TRBD1 (5 bases). Per the germline V gene, CDR1 is MRHNA and CDR2 is SNTAGT. CDR3 length: 12 amino acids. Trimming took off 3 bases at V and 6 bases at J, with 8 bases between the two ends. The CDR3 sequence is CASSDWGAEAFF. In DNA, the CDR3 is TGTGCCAGCAGTGATTGGGGGGCTGAAGCTTTCTTT.

This clone was counted a single time. The CDR3 sequence is CASSARQGAYETQYF. As DNA, the CDR3 is TGTGCCAGCAGCGCCAGACAGGGGGCTTATGAGACCCAGTACTTC. V and J are TRBV9 and TRBJ2-5; TRBD1 aligns across 10 bases. The ends lost 3 bases at V and 5 bases at J; junction bases unmatched: 7. Looked up from germline, CDR1 is SGDLS and CDR2 is YYNGEE. This CDR3 is built from 15 residues.

This chain links TRBV5-1 with TRBJ1-5; maybe TRBD1 (5 bases). V lost 0 bases and J 2 bases, leaving 12 bases between the germline ends. This CDR3 comprises 16 residues. Germline lookup yields CDR1 SGHRS and CDR2 YFSETQ. CDR3: CASSLDGGGGNQPQHF. As DNA, the CDR3 is TGCGCCAGCAGCTTGGATGGGGGGGGAGGCAATCAGCCCCAGCATTTT.

This sequence joins TRBV19 and TRBJ1-2; D unclear. V was pared by 3 bases and J by 0 bases, with 20 bases between. The CDR3 is made up of 18 amino acids. CDR1 and CDR2 from the germline V gene are LNHDA and SQIVND (reference sequence). The CDR3 protein is CASSIPGVTDSPNYGYTF. The CDR3 DNA is TGTGCCAGTAGTATCCCCGGAGTTACCGACTCGCCTAACTATGGCTACACCTTC.

DNA of the CDR3: TGTGCCAGCTCACCACCCAGCGGGGTGAGCACAGATACGCAGTATTTT. Translated: CASSPPSGVSTDTQYF. This sequence joins TRBV18 and TRBJ2-3, with 7 bases matching TRBD2. The V and J ends lost 0 bases and 0 bases, in that order; junction bases with no gene match: 3. The CDR3 sequence is 16 residues long. Germline V gene data show CDR1 as KGHSH and CDR2 as LQKENI.

The chain carries TRBV11-2 and TRBJ2-1; the D is unclear. This CDR3 is built from 14 residues. Germline CDR1 SGHAT, CDR2 FQNNGV. V lost 1 base and J lost 4, with 8 bases in between. As DNA, the CDR3 is TGTGCCAGCAGCTTAGGAGGCGCATACAATGAGCAGTTCTTC. Encoded protein: CASSLGGAYNEQFF.

The chain recombines TRBV4-3 with TRBJ1-1, with TRBD1 identical over 7 bases. The CDR3 totals 15 residues. Germline loops: CDR1 LGHNA, CDR2 YSLEER. With 0 bases clipped from V and 3 bases from J, the junction kept 4 bases outside the gene matches. CDR3 bases: TGCGCCAGCAGCCAAGATAACAGGGGAGACACTGAAGCTTTCTTT. It is translated as CASSQDNRGDTEAFF.

The rearrangement uses TRBV6-1 and TRBJ1-2; 7 nucleotides line up with TRBD1. The CDR3 is 14 residues long. After removal of 5 bases from V and 4 bases from J, the junction contained 7 bases not matched to a gene. The germline V gene encodes CDR1 MNHNS and CDR2 SASEGT. The chain's CDR3 is CASSNRGSGYGYTF. CDR3 in DNA: TGTGCCAGCAGTAACAGGGGAAGTGGCTATGGCTACACCTTC.

The CDR3 nucleotides read TGTGCCAGCAGTTTATGGGCCCTAAAGGAGGGCCCCGGGGAGCTGTTTTTT. Amino acid sequence: CASSLWALKEGPGELFF. V and J are TRBV28 and TRBJ2-2; TRBD2 might be the D (6 bases). The CDR3 has 17 amino acids. The V and J ends lost 0 bases and 6 bases respectively, with 17 bases between them. The V gene's germline CDR1 is MDHEN and CDR2 SYDVKM.

The chain couples TRBV7-3 to TRBJ2-3; 8 positions agree with TRBD2. The junction had 4 bases not matched to a gene; V was cut back by 5 bases and J by 6 bases. This CDR3 comprises 13 residues. The germline V gene has CDR1 SGHTA and CDR2 FQGTGA. CDR3 loop: CASSGPGGDTQYF. CDR3 nucleotides: TGTGCCAGCAGCGGACCGGGGGGGGATACGCAGTATTTT. The variable domain in full, completed from reference TRBV7-3 and TRBJ2-3, reads GAGVSQTPSNKVTEKGKYVELRCDPISGHTALYWYRQSLGQGPEFLIYFQGTGAADDSGLPNDRFFAVRPEGSVSTLKIQRTERGDSAVYLCASSGPGGDTQYFGPGTRLTVL.

The chain combines TRBV4-1 with TRBJ1-2, with 11 bases lining up with TRBD1. The CDR3 has 17 amino acids. Germline CDR1 reads MGHRA; CDR2 reads YSYEKL. J gave up 4 bases and V 0 bases, and 7 bases lay outside the gene matches. The CDR3 region is CASSQDGTGGSSYGYTF. The CDR3 nucleotides are TGCGCCAGCAGCCAAGATGGGACAGGGGGATCAAGCTATGGCTACACCTTC.

V usage is TRBV27 and J usage is TRBJ1-5; no reliable D call. V was trimmed by 8 bases and J by 1 base, leaving 15 bases between them. The CDR3 totals 15 residues. CDR1 is MNHEY and CDR2 is SMNVEV in the germline V gene (reference sequence). The CDR3 DNA reads TGTGCCAGCGGGAATCCACGGAGGAGCAATCAGCCCCAGCATTTT. This translates into CASGNPRRSNQPQHF.

The rearrangement uses TRBV19 and TRBJ2-2, with 7 bases lining up with TRBD1. The germline gives CDR1 LNHDA, CDR2 SQIVND (reference sequence). The CDR3 is made up of 16 amino acids. V lost 4 bases and J lost 10; bases outside the gene matches: 15. This CDR3 is CASSNLKTGLGEELFF. The DNA of the CDR3 is TGTGCCAGTAGTAACCTAAAGACAGGGCTTGGAGAGGAGCTGTTTTTT.

V and J are TRBV30 and TRBJ2-3, with 10 nucleotides matching TRBD2. Trimming took 4 bases from V and 10 from J; bases not matched to a gene: 5. This CDR3 contains 12 residues. CDR1 and CDR2 from the germline V gene are GTSNPN and SVGIG (reference sequence). This CDR3 is CAWNSGRTAQYF. DNA of the CDR3: TGTGCCTGGAATAGCGGGAGGACGGCGCAGTATTTT.

This chain uses TRBV28 with TRBJ2-3, with D possibly matching TRBD2 (7 bases). The length of the CDR3 is 15 residues. V lost 2 bases, J lost 1 base, and 10 bases lay in between. Per the germline V gene, CDR1 is MDHEN and CDR2 is SYDVKM. In nucleotides, the CDR3 is TGTGCCAGCAGTTTAAGAGGGGGGGGCACAGATACGCAGTATTTT. Encoded protein: CASSLRGGGTDTQYF.